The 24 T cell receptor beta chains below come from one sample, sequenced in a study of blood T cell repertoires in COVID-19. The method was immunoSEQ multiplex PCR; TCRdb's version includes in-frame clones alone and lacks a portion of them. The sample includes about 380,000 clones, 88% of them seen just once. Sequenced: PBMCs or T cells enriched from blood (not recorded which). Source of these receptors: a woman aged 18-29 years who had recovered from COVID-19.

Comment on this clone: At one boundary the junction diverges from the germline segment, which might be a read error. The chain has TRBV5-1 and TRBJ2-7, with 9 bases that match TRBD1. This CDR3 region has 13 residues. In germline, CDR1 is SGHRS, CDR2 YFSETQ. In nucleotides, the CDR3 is TGCGCCAGCAGCTTGGATGGGACAGGGAAATCCCACTTC. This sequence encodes CASSLDGTGKSHF. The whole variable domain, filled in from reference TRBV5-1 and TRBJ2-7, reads KAGVTQTPRYLIKTRGQQVTLSCSPISGHRSVSWYQQTPGQGLQFLFEYFSETQRNKGNFPGRFSGRQFSNSRSEMNVSTLELGDSALYLCASSLDGTGKSHFGPGTRLTVT.

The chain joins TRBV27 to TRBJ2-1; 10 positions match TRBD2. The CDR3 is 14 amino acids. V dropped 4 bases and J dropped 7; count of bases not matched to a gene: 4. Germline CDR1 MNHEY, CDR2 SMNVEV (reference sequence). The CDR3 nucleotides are TGTGCCAGCAGTTCGGGACTAGCGCTTAATGAGCAGTTCTTC. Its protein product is CASSSGLALNEQFF.

The CDR3 sequence: CASSLVVGVLAGANVLTF. The CDR3 bases are TGTGCCAGCAGCTTAGTAGTAGGGGTCTTAGCTGGGGCCAACGTCCTGACTTTC. The rearrangement uses TRBV11-2 and TRBJ2-6, with D maybe TRBD1 (5 bases). Germline CDR1 reads SGHAT; CDR2 reads FQNNGV. The V end lost 1 base, the J end lost 2 bases, and 15 bases lay between the germline ends. The CDR3 runs 18 residues.

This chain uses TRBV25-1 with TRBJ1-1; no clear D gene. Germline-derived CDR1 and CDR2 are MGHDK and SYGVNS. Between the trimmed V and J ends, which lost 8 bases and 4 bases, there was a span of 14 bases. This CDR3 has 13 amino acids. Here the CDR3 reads CASVRGSLTEAFF. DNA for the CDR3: TGTGCCAGCGTCCGTGGCAGTCTCACTGAAGCTTTCTTT.

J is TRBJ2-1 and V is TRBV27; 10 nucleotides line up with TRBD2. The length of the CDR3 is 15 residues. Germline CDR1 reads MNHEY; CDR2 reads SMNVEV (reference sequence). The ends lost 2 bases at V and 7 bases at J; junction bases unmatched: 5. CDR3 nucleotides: TGTGCCAGCAGTTTAATAGCGGGGGGTGAGAATGAGCAGTTCTTC. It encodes CASSLIAGGENEQFF.

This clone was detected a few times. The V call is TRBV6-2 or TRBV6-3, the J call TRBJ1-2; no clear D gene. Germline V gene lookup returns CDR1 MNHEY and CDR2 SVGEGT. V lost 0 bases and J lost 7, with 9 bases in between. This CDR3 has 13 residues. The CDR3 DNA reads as TGTGCCAGCAGTTACTCCGCGTCTCCTGGCTACACCTTC. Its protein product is CASSYSASPGYTF.

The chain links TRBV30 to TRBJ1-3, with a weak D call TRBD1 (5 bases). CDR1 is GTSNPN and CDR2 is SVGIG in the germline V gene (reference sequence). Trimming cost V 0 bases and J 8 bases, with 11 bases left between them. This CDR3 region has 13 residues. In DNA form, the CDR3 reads TGTGCCTGGAGTGTAATCCGGGGGGACACCATATATTTT. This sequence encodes CAWSVIRGDTIYF.

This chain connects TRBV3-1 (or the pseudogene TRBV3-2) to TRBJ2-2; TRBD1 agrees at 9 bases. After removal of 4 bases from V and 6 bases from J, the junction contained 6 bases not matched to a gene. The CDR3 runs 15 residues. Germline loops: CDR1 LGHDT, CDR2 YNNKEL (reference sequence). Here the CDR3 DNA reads TGTGCCAGCAGCCTTGGGACAGGGACGGCCGGGGAGCTGTTTTTT. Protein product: CASSLGTGTAGELFF.

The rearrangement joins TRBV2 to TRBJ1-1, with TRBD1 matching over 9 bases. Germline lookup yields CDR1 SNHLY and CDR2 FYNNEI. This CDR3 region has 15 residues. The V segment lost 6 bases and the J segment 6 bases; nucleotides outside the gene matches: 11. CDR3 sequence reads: CASSLNGQGRSEAFF. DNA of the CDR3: TGTGCCAGCAGCTTAAACGGACAGGGGAGGTCTGAAGCTTTCTTT.

CDR3 coding DNA: TGTGCCTCAGGACAGAACAATCAGCCCCAGCATTTT. It specifies CASGQNNQPQHF. The chain uses TRBV5-4 and TRBJ1-5; TRBD1 is a possible D gene (6 bases). The CDR3 has 12 residues. Germline values: CDR1 SGHNT, CDR2 YYREEE (reference sequence). The V gene lost 10 bases and the J gene lost 3 bases, with 11 bases spanning the gap.

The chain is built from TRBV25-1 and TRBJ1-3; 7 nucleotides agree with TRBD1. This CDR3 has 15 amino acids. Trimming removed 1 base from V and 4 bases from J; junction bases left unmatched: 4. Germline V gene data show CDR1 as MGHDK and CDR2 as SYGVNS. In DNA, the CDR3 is TGTGCCAGCAGTGAATCAGGGGGTTCGGGAAACACCATATATTTT. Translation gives CASSESGGSGNTIYF.

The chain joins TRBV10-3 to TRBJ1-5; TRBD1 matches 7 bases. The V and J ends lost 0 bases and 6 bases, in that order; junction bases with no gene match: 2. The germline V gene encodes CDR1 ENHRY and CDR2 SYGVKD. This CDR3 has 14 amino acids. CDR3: CAISESDRRQPQHF. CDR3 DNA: TGTGCCATCAGTGAGTCGGACAGGCGTCAGCCCCAGCATTTT.

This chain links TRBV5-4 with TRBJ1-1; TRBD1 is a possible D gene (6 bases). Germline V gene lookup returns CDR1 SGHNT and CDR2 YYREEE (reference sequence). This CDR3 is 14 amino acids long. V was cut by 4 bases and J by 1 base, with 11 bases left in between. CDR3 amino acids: CASSLDRTNTEAFF. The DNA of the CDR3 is TGTGCCAGCAGCCTGGACAGAACGAACACTGAAGCTTTCTTT. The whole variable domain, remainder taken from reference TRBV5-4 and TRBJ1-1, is ETGVTQSPTHLIKTRGQQVTLRCSSQSGHNTVSWYQQALGQGPQFIFQYYREEENGRGNFPPRFSGLQFPNYSSELNVNALELDDSALYLCASSLDRTNTEAFFGQGTRLTVV.

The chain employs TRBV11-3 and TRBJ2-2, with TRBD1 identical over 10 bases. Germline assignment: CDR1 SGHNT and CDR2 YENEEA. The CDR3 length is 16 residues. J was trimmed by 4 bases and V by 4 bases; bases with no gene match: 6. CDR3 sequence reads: CASSSDRGRLTGELFF. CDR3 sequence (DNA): TGTGCCAGCAGCTCCGACAGGGGGCGTCTCACCGGGGAGCTGTTTTTT.

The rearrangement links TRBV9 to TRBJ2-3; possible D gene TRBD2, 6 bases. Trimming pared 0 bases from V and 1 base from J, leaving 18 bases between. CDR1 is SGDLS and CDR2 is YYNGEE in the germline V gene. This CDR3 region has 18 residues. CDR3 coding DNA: TGTGCCAGCAGCGTAGCTCATCGGCCCGGGGAGGGCACAGATACGCAGTATTTT. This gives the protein CASSVAHRPGEGTDTQYF.

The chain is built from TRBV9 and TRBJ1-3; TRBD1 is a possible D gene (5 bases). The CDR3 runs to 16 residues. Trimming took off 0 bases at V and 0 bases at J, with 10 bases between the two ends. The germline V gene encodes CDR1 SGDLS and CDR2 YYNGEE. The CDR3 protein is CASSVVGDSSGNTIYF. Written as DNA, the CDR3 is TGTGCCAGCAGCGTAGTGGGTGACAGCTCTGGAAACACCATATATTTT.

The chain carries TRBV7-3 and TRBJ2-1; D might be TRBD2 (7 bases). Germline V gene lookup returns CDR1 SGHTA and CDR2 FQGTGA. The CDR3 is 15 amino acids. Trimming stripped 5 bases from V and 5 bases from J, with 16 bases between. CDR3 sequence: CASSPLGGQHNEQFF. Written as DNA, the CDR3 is TGTGCCAGCAGCCCCCTGGGGGGGCAGCACAATGAGCAGTTCTTC.

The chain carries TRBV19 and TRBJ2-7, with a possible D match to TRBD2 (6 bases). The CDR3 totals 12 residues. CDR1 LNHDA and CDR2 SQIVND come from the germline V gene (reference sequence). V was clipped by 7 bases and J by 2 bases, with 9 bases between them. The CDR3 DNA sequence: TGTGCCAGTAAGGGCGGGACCTACGAGCAGTACTTC. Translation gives CASKGGTYEQYF.

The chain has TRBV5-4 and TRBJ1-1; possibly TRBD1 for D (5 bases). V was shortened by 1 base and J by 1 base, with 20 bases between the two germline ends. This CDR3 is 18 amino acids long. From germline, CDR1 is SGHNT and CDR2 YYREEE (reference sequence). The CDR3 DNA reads TGTGCCAGCAGCTTGATTGGGGCGCGTAACCCCGGGAACACTGAAGCTTTCTTT. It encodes CASSLIGARNPGNTEAFF.

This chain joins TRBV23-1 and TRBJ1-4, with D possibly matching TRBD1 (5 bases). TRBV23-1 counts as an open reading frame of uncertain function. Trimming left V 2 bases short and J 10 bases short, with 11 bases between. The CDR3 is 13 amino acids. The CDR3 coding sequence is TGCGCCAGCAGTCAAAGTTGGGGCGGAAAACTGTTTTTT. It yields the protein CASSQSWGGKLFF.

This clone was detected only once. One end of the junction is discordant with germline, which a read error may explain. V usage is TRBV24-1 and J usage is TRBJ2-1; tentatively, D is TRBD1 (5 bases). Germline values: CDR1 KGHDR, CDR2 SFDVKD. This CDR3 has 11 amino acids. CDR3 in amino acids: CATSDLGQLLF. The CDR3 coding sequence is TGTGCCACCAGTGATTTAGGACAATTGCTCTTC.

The CDR3 coding sequence is TGTGCCAGCAGGCAGACAGGGCTGACTTACGAGCAGTACTTC. This sequence encodes CASRQTGLTYEQYF. The chain recombines TRBV6-5 with TRBJ2-7, with 7 positions matching TRBD1. The CDR3 length is 14 residues. With V trimmed by 6 bases and J by 4 bases, 9 bases remained unmatched. Germline values: CDR1 MNHEY, CDR2 SVGAGI.

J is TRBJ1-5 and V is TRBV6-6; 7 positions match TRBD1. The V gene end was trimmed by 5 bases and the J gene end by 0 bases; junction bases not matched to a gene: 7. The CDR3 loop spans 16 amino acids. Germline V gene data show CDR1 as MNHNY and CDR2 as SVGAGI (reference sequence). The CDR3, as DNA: TGTGCCAGCAGTCGAGAGGGACAGAATAGCAATCAGCCCCAGCATTTT. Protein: CASSREGQNSNQPQHF.

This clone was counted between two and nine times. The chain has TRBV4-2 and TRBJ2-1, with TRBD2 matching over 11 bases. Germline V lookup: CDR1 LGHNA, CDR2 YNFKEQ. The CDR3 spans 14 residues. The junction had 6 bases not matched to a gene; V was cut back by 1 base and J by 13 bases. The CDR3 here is CASSQALAGGSQFF. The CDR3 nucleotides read TGTGCCAGCAGCCAAGCCTTAGCGGGGGGGTCCCAGTTCTTC.